This TCR beta chain was profiled in a study of T cells in localized non-small cell lung cancer. General observations from the study: Tumor showed lower T cell clonality than uninvolved adjacent lung, where it was highest. Adjacent lung held a median roughly 56 of the top 100 tumor clones. Elevated circulating T cell density in blood was associated with longer overall survival. The tumor had only one region sequenced, so heterogeneity remains possible.

Comments on this clone: The antigen is undetermined.

TCRdb keeps only in-frame clones here, not all; method: immunoSEQ multiplex PCR. This repertoire shows some 12,000 clones, about 86% found once; its top ten account for roughly 19%. The source was peripheral blood, collected before any cancer treatment. This TCR was recovered from a male donor older than 55 with stage I lung adenocarcinoma.

This CDR3 is CASSNRGLAGNEQFF. CDR3 coding DNA: TGTGCCAGCAGTAACAGAGGACTAGCGGGCAATGAGCAGTTCTTC. This chain connects TRBV6-5 to TRBJ2-1, with 11 bases matching TRBD2. CDR1 MNHEY and CDR2 SVGAGI come from the germline V gene. The CDR3 runs 15 residues. Trimming removed 5 bases from V and 6 bases from J; junction bases left unmatched: 6.